The 8 T cell receptor beta chains below all came from one sample that was sequenced in a study of early T cells in non-severe SARS-CoV-2 infection. TCRdb passed the 5' RACE reads through MiXCR, listing each CDR3 protein once. The table lists around 40,000 distinct CDR3 sequences, around 6.3% of them singletons, with 5% to 7% in the top ten. Sample: whole blood. These receptors originate from an adult who was a healthcare worker with PCR-confirmed SARS-CoV-2 infection or an uninfected control (not recorded which).

This clonotype was picked up a small number of times. The chain recombines TRBV21-1 with TRBJ2-5; the table's D call, TRBD2, has no DNA check behind it. TRBV21-1 has pseudogene status. The CDR3 length is 12 residues. The chain's CDR3 is CASKGQEETQYF. CDR3 nucleotide sequence: TGTGCCAGCAAAGGGCAGGAAGAGACCCAGTACTTC.

The chain combines TRBV16 with TRBJ1-6; no definite D call. Trimming took 4 bases from V and 0 from J, leaving 10 bases between them. Germline lookup yields CDR1 KGHSY and CDR2 FQNENV. This CDR3 contains 16 residues. In DNA form, the CDR3 reads TGTGCCAGCAGCCTTATAGGGAGCTCCTATAATTCACCCCTCCACTTT. Its protein is CASSLIGSSYNSPLHF.

This sequence joins TRBV5-6 and TRBJ2-4, with 7 bases matching TRBD1. Looked up from germline, CDR1 is SGHDT and CDR2 is YYEEEE. CDR3 length: 15 amino acids. V dropped 4 bases and J dropped 5; count of bases not matched to a gene: 9. CDR3 amino acids: CASSLGQNRQNIQYF. The CDR3 bases are TGTGCCAGCAGCCTGGGACAGAACAGACAAAACATTCAGTACTTC.

The chain couples TRBV13 to TRBJ2-5, with a tentative D call TRBD2 (6 bases). Trimming pared 5 bases from V and 0 bases from J, leaving 16 bases between. Germline-derived CDR1 and CDR2 are PRHDT and FYEKMQ (reference sequence). The CDR3 is made up of 16 amino acids. The CDR3 here is CASSTPLRGNQETQYF. The DNA of the CDR3 is TGTGCCAGCAGCACCCCTCTTCGCGGGAACCAAGAGACCCAGTACTTC. The full variable domain, completed using reference TRBV13 and TRBJ2-5, is AAGVIQSPRHLIKEKRETATLKCYPIPRHDTVYWYQQGPGQDPQFLISFYEKMQSDKGSIPDRFSAQQFSDYHSELNMSSLELGDSALYFCASSTPLRGNQETQYFGPGTRLLVL.

This clonotype has more than one count but fewer than ten. The chain carries TRBV6-6 and TRBJ2-7; maybe TRBD1 (6 bases). Germline V lookup: CDR1 MNHNY, CDR2 SVGAGI (reference sequence). The V and J ends lost 6 bases and 4 bases respectively, with 22 bases between them. CDR3 length: 16 residues. In DNA form, the CDR3 reads TGTGCCAGCAGAAGCCCCGGGACACCCGCCGAGTACGAGCAGTACTTC. Amino acid sequence: CASRSPGTPAEYEQYF.

This clonotype has ten or more counts. The genes are TRBV28 and TRBJ2-7; either TRBD1 or TRBD2 may supply D (5 bases each). Deletions cut 8 bases from V and 5 bases from J, with 19 bases between. The CDR3 contains 14 residues. CDR1 and CDR2 from the germline V gene are MDHEN and SYDVKM. CDR3 DNA: TGTGCCAGCTTCACGTGGGGTAGGGACGACGAGCAGTACTTC. Its protein product is CASFTWGRDDEQYF.

This clonotype was detected ten times or more. J is TRBJ1-3 and V is TRBV6-1; TRBD1 aligns across 9 bases. Trimming cost V 2 bases and J 7 bases; bases outside gene matches: 9. Germline lookup yields CDR1 MNHNS and CDR2 SASEGT. CDR3 size: 16 residues. CDR3 residues: CASSESTGTGQNTIYF. The DNA for the CDR3 is TGTGCCAGCAGTGAATCCACCGGGACAGGGCAGAACACCATATATTTT.

The V gene is TRBV5-1, the J gene TRBJ2-7, with D possibly called TRBD1 or TRBD2 (5 bases each). The CDR3 has 15 amino acids. Trimming left V 3 bases short and J 2 bases short, with 15 bases between. The germline gives CDR1 SGHRS, CDR2 YFSETQ. In nucleotides, the CDR3 is TGCGCCAGCAGCTCCTATTTGGGGGATACCTACGAGCAGTACTTC. Protein sequence: CASSSYLGDTYEQYF.